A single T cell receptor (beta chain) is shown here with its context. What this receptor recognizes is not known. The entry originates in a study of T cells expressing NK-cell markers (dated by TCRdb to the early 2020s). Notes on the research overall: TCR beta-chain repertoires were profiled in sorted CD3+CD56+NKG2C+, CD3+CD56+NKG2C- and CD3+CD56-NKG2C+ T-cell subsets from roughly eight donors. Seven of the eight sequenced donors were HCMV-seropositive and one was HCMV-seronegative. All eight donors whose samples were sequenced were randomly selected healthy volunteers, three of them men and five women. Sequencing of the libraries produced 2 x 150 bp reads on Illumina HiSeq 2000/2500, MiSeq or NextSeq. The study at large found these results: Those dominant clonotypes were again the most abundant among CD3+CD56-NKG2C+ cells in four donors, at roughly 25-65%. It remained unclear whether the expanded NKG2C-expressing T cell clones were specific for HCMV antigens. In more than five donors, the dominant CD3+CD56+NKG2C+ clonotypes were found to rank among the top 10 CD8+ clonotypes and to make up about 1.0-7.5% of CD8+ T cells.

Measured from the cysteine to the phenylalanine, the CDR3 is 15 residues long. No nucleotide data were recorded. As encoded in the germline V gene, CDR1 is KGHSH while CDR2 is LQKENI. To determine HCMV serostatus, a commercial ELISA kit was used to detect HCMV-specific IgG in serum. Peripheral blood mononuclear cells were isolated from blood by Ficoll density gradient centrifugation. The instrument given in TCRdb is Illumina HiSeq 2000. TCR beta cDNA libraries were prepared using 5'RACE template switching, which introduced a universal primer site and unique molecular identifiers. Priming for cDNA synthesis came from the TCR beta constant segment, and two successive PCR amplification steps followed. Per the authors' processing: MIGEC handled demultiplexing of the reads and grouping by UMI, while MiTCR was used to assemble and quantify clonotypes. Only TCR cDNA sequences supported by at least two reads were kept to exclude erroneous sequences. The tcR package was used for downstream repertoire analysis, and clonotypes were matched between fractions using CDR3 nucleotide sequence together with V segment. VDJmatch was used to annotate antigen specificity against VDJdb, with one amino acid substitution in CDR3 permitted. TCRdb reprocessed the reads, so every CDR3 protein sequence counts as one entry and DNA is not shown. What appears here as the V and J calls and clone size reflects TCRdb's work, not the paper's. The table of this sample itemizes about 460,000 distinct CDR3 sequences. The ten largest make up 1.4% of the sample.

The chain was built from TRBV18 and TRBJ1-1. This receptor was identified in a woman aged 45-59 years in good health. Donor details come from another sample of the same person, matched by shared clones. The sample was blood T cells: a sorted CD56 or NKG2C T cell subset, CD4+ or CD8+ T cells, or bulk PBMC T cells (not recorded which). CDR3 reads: CASSPVGGMGTEAFF.